This TCR beta chain derives from a study of shared clonotypes between healthy human individuals (dated by TCRdb to the early 2020s). For the wider study: The cohort included a few men and a couple of women between 18 and 49 years of age. For each donor, CD4 naive and CD4 memory were each given three plates, CD8 naive was given two plates, and CD8 memory was given one plate. To estimate repertoire size and how much clonotypes are shared between individuals, the study performed deep sequencing of blood TCR repertoires from about five healthy adults. Different laboratories and diverse techniques were used to prepare libraries and sequence TCR repertoires, to increase sequencing depth and limit assay-specific biases. Between about 0.85 and 10 billion PBMCs per donor were obtained by leukapheresis.

The paper as a whole reports these results and caveats: Compared with non-shared clonotypes, the clonotypes found in all four sorted-subset donors had higher generation probabilities. Based on pairwise subsampling, the degree of clonotype sharing among donors was expected to be affected by sequencing depth. Sampling was limited to blood, and TCR repertoires in tissue likely differ from TCR repertoires in blood. Even with the large sequencing depth, rarefaction of the sorted-subset datasets indicated that sequencing was incomplete. The small number of donors limited the genetic and exposure-history diversity represented. Naive subsets generally had larger estimated clonotype richness than memory subsets. Across a few donors, approximately 5% of naive CD4, approximately 3.6% of naive CD8, around 2.1% of memory CD4, and 0.4% of memory CD8 clonotypes were shared.

Its CDR3 holds 16 amino acids, cysteine through phenylalanine. Only CDR3 DNA remains: 48 bases, in frame from the first base. CDR1 MGHRA and CDR2 YSYEKL are derived from the germline V gene. V is trimmed back by 2 bases and J by 2 bases, and the junction contains 7 bases that no gene match accounts for. Healthy HIV-negative adults with no recently reported acute infections or vaccinations were included as donors. Only Caucasian adults living in Nashville, Tennessee, USA were represented among the donors. CD4+ T cells were enriched through magnetic negative selection, after which naive cells were positively selected on CD45RA and the remaining negative fraction served as the memory subset. After blood collection by leukapheresis, PBMCs were isolated using Ficoll-Histopaque density gradient centrifugation and then cryopreserved in the vapor phase of liquid nitrogen. Analytical flow cytometry was used to check the purity and quantity of every magnetically sorted T cell population. Genomic DNA was isolated from every sorted fraction and measured by UV absorbance on a Nanodrop 2000c.

Using the deep immunoSEQ assay, TCR CDR3 regions were amplified from genomic DNA by multiplex PCR. Extracted genomic DNA from each cell subset was distributed evenly across all wells of several immunoSEQ 96-well plates, and each plate was treated as a replicate. Each replicate PCR for sorted subsets received around 210 ng genomic DNA, equal to roughly 30,000 T cell genomes. Purified libraries were quantified with a Qubit 3.0 fluorometer, sized on a Bioanalyzer 2100, and re-quantified with the KAPA Library Quantification kit. Each immunoSEQ 96-well plate was sequenced on its own single-read 150-cycle Illumina NextSeq 550 flow cell. In the original analysis: Because the immunoSEQ output held only junctional sequences and lacked quality scores, the filtering could not match the filtering applied to full-length reads. To assign V/J genes and CDR3, sequences were annotated against IMGT germline references using PyIR, a Python wrapper for IgBLAST v1.9. Any read was removed if the V/J assignment was weak (E-value above 1e-6), the CDR3 was missing, or the read contained stop codons, out-of-frame junctions, or ambiguous translated residues. V3J clonotypes were defined as sequences sharing the same inferred V gene, J gene, and CDR3 amino acid sequence. The percentage overlap between two repertoires was calculated by dividing the number of shared unique clonotypes by the size of the smaller repertoire. RTK rarefaction, the Chao1 estimator, and Recon v2.1 estimates of unobserved clonotypes were used to assess repertoire richness. Generation probabilities for all TCRbeta clonotypes obtained by the gDNA method from a handful of donors were computed using OLGA. TCRdb took this table from immuneACCESS and kept in-frame rearrangements with V and J called. Such tables lack part of the clones; where checked against another copy, unresolved V genes explain under half of the gap, and the rest is unexplained. V, J and clone size derive from that table, while D and trimming were established from the DNA sequence. This sample comprises 2 million to 3 million clones, around 94% of them detected only once. The top ten hold roughly 0.13% of the sample.

This clone appeared a single time. Which antigen it targets is not known. No clone much larger than this one lies a single base away; base qualities are absent. This TCR was sampled from a young man in good health. Specimen: naive CD4+ T cells sorted from blood. The sample's cell subset or site, from its label and the paper: CD45RA+ positively selected. Recombination connected TRBV4-1 to TRBJ2-5, with TRBD2 matching 8 junction bases. The encoded CDR3 is CASSQPTGGGQETQYF. The nucleotides read TGCGCCAGCAGCCAACCCACGGGAGGGGGACAAGAGACCCAGTACTTC.